This entry lists 15 T cell receptor beta chains sequenced from one sample in a study of cytomegalovirus exposure and HLA in healthy donors. Amplification used 60 Vbeta primers and 13 Jbeta primers. Repertoires were generated with immunoSEQ multiplex PCR, while TCRdb's copy carries only in-frame clones and drops some. The data show 160,000 or so clones, around three quarters seen once. The sequenced material came from PBMCs. All receptors come from a man in his forties in good health and CMV-seronegative.

The chain links TRBV2 to TRBJ2-2; D is unresolved. Germline V gene data show CDR1 as SNHLY and CDR2 as FYNNEI. V lost 6 bases, J lost 2 bases, and 10 bases lay in between. The CDR3 covers 14 residues. The CDR3 DNA is TGTGCCAGCAGGATCTACCCCAACACCGGGGAGCTGTTTTTT. Protein: CASRIYPNTGELFF.

The chain is built from TRBV10-3 and TRBJ2-7; 8 nucleotides align to TRBD1. Germline loops: CDR1 ENHRY, CDR2 SYGVKD. The V and J ends lost 2 bases and 2 bases, in that order; junction bases with no gene match: 11. This CDR3 region has 17 residues. The CDR3 DNA sequence: TGTGCCATCAGTGAGGCCGCAGGGACAGGCGAACCCTACGAGCAGTACTTC. The encoded protein is CAISEAAGTGEPYEQYF.

The chain has TRBV2 and TRBJ1-4; 8 bases are shared with TRBD1. Losses at the gene ends were 5 bases for V and 4 bases for J; bases not matched to a gene: 9. The CDR3 is 16 residues long. Germline CDR1 is SNHLY and CDR2 is FYNNEI. Here the CDR3 reads CASSWDRLRINEKLFF. The CDR3 nucleotides are TGTGCCAGCAGTTGGGACAGGCTGAGGATTAATGAAAAACTGTTTTTT. The variable domain in full, with the rest retrieved from reference TRBV2 and TRBJ1-4, is EPEVTQTPSHQVTQMGQEVILRCVPISNHLYFYWYRQILGQKVEFLVSFYNNEISEKSEIFDDQFSVERPDGSNFTLKIRSTKLEDSAMYFCASSWDRLRINEKLFFGSGTQLSVL.

This clone was recorded only once. The chain is built from TRBV7-9 and TRBJ1-2, with D unclear. The CDR3 runs to 15 residues. The germline V and J ends were trimmed by 5 bases and 4 bases, with 17 bases remaining between them. Germline CDR1 is SEHNR and CDR2 is FQNEAQ (reference sequence). The CDR3, as DNA: TGTGCCAGCAGCCTTGACAACATCCTCGGCTATGGCTACACCTTC. Protein product: CASSLDNILGYGYTF.

This clone was counted a few times. The rearrangement links TRBV6-1 to TRBJ2-1; TRBD1 is a possible D gene (6 bases). Deletions cut 3 bases from V and 1 base from J, with 19 bases between. This CDR3 spans 18 amino acids. Germline V gene data show CDR1 as MNHNS and CDR2 as SASEGT. The CDR3 loop is CASSDPLTGLLSYNEQFF. The CDR3 DNA reads as TGTGCCAGCAGTGACCCGCTGACAGGCCTCCTATCCTACAATGAGCAGTTCTTC.

The V call is TRBV5-6, the J call TRBJ2-1; the D gene is possibly TRBD2 (6 bases). V was pared by 3 bases and J by 7 bases, with 11 bases between. This CDR3 comprises 13 residues. Germline V gene lookup returns CDR1 SGHDT and CDR2 YYEEEE. CDR3 loop: CASSSSGGNEQFF. The CDR3 region has the DNA TGTGCCAGCAGCTCCTCTGGGGGGAATGAGCAGTTCTTC.

On this clone itself: The sample has other DNA sequences that encode this CDR3 too. The CDR3 region has the DNA TGTGCCAGCAGTGGGGCGGGACAGTTGAACACTGAAGCTTTCTTT. The encoded protein is CASSGAGQLNTEAFF. The chain couples TRBV5-4 to TRBJ1-1; 7 nucleotides line up with TRBD1. Per the germline V gene, CDR1 is SGHNT and CDR2 is YYREEE (reference sequence). The V gene end was trimmed by 5 bases and the J gene end by 0 bases; junction bases not matched to a gene: 7. CDR3 length equals 15 residues.

The chain couples TRBV5-4 to TRBJ2-7, with TRBD1 identical over 7 bases. This CDR3 is built from 15 residues. Germline-derived CDR1 and CDR2 are SGHNT and YYREEE (reference sequence). V gave up 4 bases and J gave up 0 bases; unmatched junction bases: 7. The CDR3 DNA reads TGTGCCAGCAGCCCCGCGGACAGGAGCTCCTACGAGCAGTACTTC. This codes for CASSPADRSSYEQYF.

V usage is TRBV28 and J usage is TRBJ1-5; 8 nucleotides agree with TRBD1. The J segment lost 4 bases and the V segment lost 2 bases, leaving 4 bases of the junction unmatched. Germline V lookup: CDR1 MDHEN, CDR2 SYDVKM. This CDR3 has 15 amino acids. Here the CDR3 DNA reads TGTGCCAGCAGTTTAGGGAACAGGGGGAATCAGCCCCAGCATTTT. Amino acids: CASSLGNRGNQPQHF.

V and J are TRBV7-9 and TRBJ2-2, with a possible D match to TRBD1 (5 bases). Germline CDR1 is SEHNR and CDR2 is FQNEAQ (reference sequence). V dropped 1 base and J dropped 4 bases, with 13 bases sitting between them. The CDR3 has 16 residues. The CDR3 here is CASSLGVGQSTGELFF. The CDR3 bases are TGTGCCAGCAGCTTAGGGGTGGGGCAGTCCACCGGGGAGCTGTTTTTT.

This chain joins TRBV27 and TRBJ1-1; TRBD1 is a possible D gene (6 bases). CDR3 length: 13 residues. V shed 3 bases and J shed 5 bases, with 10 bases lying between them. Germline V gives CDR1 MNHEY, CDR2 SMNVEV (reference sequence). CDR3 bases: TGTGCCAGCAGTTTCTGGGACACAACTGAAGCTTTCTTT. Protein sequence: CASSFWDTTEAFF.

J is TRBJ2-7 and V is TRBV25-1; TRBD1 matches at 9 bases. CDR1 and CDR2 from the germline V gene are MGHDK and SYGVNS. Trimming removed 1 base from V and 6 bases from J; junction bases left unmatched: 10. This CDR3 spans 16 amino acids. DNA for the CDR3: TGTGCCAGCAGTGAATTCGGGACAGGGCCTAATCGCGAGCAGTACTTC. Protein product: CASSEFGTGPNREQYF.

The rearrangement uses TRBV10-3 and TRBJ2-5; unclear D gene. The germline gives CDR1 ENHRY, CDR2 SYGVKD. Trimming cost V 4 bases and J 5 bases, with 17 bases left between them. The CDR3 runs 15 residues. The CDR3 sequence is CAISGQAANQETQYF. As DNA, the CDR3 is TGTGCCATCAGTGGGCAGGCCGCGAATCAGGAGACCCAGTACTTC.

V is TRBV25-1 and J is TRBJ2-5; D perhaps matches TRBD2 (6 bases). There are 13 residues in the CDR3. The V end was cut by 8 bases, the J end by 5 bases, with 15 bases between. Germline CDR1 and CDR2: MGHDK and SYGVNS. In nucleotides, the CDR3 is TGTGCCAGCTCCCTGGGGGGAGTGGAGACCCAGTACTTC. It is translated as CASSLGGVETQYF.

J is TRBJ2-2 and V is TRBV4-1, with D tentatively TRBD2 (5 bases). Germline-derived CDR1 and CDR2 are MGHRA and YSYEKL. The V and J ends lost 6 bases and 0 bases respectively, with 11 bases between them. This CDR3 spans 15 amino acids. The chain's CDR3 is CASSGFGANTGELFF. The CDR3 DNA is TGCGCCAGCAGTGGCTTCGGGGCGAACACCGGGGAGCTGTTTTTT.